This TCR beta chain emerged from a study of CD8+CD57+ T cells in acquired aplastic anemia (dated by TCRdb to 2016 to 2018). At the level of the whole study: DNA extracted from sorted CD4+ and CD8+ cells had a mean of approximately 3.3 ug, with a range of roughly 0.2 to 30 ug. For healthy donor samples, the average read count was around 9.8 million for CD4+ cells and 11.0 million for CD8+ cells. The paper as a whole reports these results and caveats: Twenty-nine CD8+ CDR3 sequences were shared between patients and controls but appeared highly expressed in patients and within their immunodominant clones. Between patients and healthy controls, no significant difference in CD8+ Simpson's diversity was found (P=0.060).

In this study, sorted CD4+ and CD8+ T cells from the blood of healthy subjects and of severe aplastic anemia patients had their TCR repertoires deep-sequenced. Ficoll-Paque density gradient centrifugation was used to isolate peripheral blood mononuclear cells. Before DNA extraction, CD4+ and CD8+ T cells were sorted with FACS or magnetic beads. This clonotype was counted between two and nine times. Its target antigen remains unknown. No base-level quality is on record; no much larger clone is a single base apart. Profiling of TCR beta VDJ combinations and CDR3 sequences used genomic DNA as the template. An Illumina HiSeq 2000 was used for TCR repertoire sequencing. Regarding the original processing steps: Repertoire assessment relied on Simpson's diversity index, CDR3 size and DJ length profiles, and TRBV/TRBJ rearrangement plots. The immunodominant clone was defined as the most abundant DNA sequence in deep sequencing data. CDR3 amino acid sequences were checked for sharing between subjects and were compared against published repertoires and the VDJdb database. TCRdb redid the processing of the public reads, applying fastp at Q25 and MiXCR, and retained in-frame beta chains. Each entry merges the rows of one CDR3 protein and shows their most common DNA and genes. These V and J calls originate from TCRdb's pipeline instead of the authors' own analysis. The sample table holds 200,000 to 250,000 distinct CDR3 sequences, of which roughly 33% were seen once. Clones ranked in the top ten supply approximately 1.2% of the sample.

This TCR was sampled from a human donor in good health, serving as a control. Sequenced input: sorted CD4+, CD8+, or CD8+CD57+ T cells (not recorded which) from PBMCs.

The DNA sequence is given as TGTGCCAGCAGTTTAGTTTGGCGGAGCTCCTACAATGAGCAGTTCTTC. The encoded protein is CASSLVWRSSYNEQFF. This chain joins TRBV25-1 to TRBJ2-1, with the D gene not clear enough to name. In the germline V gene, CDR1 corresponds to MGHDK and CDR2 to SYGVNS. The CDR3 runs 16 residues from the cysteine to the phenylalanine. Of the read, only the CDR3 DNA is kept; its 48 bases are in frame from base 1. The germline ends are 14 bases apart after V is trimmed by 5 bases and J by 0 bases.